This T cell receptor (beta chain) was recovered during a study of blood T cells in healthy people across ages. Study-wide results and limits: Higher diversity, along with more naive CD4+ cells, distinguished long-lived donors from aged donors.

The V and J ends lost 0 bases and 1 base respectively, with 16 bases between them. CDR1 is ENHRY and CDR2 is SYGVKD in the germline V gene. The length of the CDR3 is 19 residues. Points on this clonotype: Its antigen remains unidentified.

Each sample provided at least 5.5 micrograms of extracted total RNA. Primed by a sample-barcoded 5' primer and a J-beta primer mix, a second PCR proceeded for about 6 to 12 cycles. Through a template-switch adaptor with 12 random nucleotides, each cDNA molecule received a tag. TCRdb reprocessed the 5' RACE reads via MiXCR and lists one record per CDR3 protein. Altogether just over 1 million distinct CDR3 sequences are present, 40% to 55% being singletons, with the ten largest covering about 20%. This sequence originates from an older woman in good health. The chain has TRBV10-3 and TRBJ2-6; D tentatively fits TRBD1 or TRBD2 (6 bases each). Sequenced material: blood. DNA of the CDR3: TGTGCCATCAGTGAGTCGGGTCGGGGGCCGGAATCTGGGGCCAACGTCCTGACTTTC. Translation gives CAISESGRGPESGANVLTF.